This T cell receptor beta chain was recovered during a study of T cells in Graves' hyperthyroidism and ophthalmopathy. The germline CDR1 and CDR2 sequences are SGDLS and YYNGEE. The V gene end was trimmed by 0 bases and the J gene end by 5 bases; junction bases not matched to a gene: 4. This CDR3 region has 14 residues. TCR beta CDR3 region amplification was performed from RNA transcripts. Primed by the HTBI set, a first-round RT-PCR was run on the TCR CDR3. TCRdb re-called the multiplex PCR reads with MiXCR, one entry per CDR3 protein. The sample has more than 100,000 distinct CDR3 sequences, over 45% seen once.

The chain has TRBV9 and TRBJ2-5; 7 nucleotides agree with TRBD2. This clonotype was obtained from a man between 40 and 49 years old with Graves' hyperthyroidism. The sample was blood. The CDR3 is CASSVGLAGETQYF. The CDR3 region has the DNA TGTGCCAGCAGCGTAGGACTAGCAGGGGAGACCCAGTACTTC.